The next 7 T cell receptor beta chains were all read from a single sample in a study of OX40 agonist ivuxolimab in advanced cancers. The repertoire was sequenced with immunoSEQ multiplex PCR; TCRdb's copy has only in-frame clones and lacks some. The data hold about 99,000 clones, with roughly 95% observed a single time. This specimen was CD4+ or CD8+ T cells sorted from blood, taken in a trial of the OX40 agonist ivuxolimab. These receptors came from an adult with an advanced solid tumor such as melanoma, head and neck, liver or kidney cancer.

This rearrangement joins TRBV28 to TRBJ2-2; D call uncertain. This CDR3 comprises 13 residues. With 5 bases removed from V and 4 bases from J, the gap between germline ends came to 8 bases. The germline V gene encodes CDR1 MDHEN and CDR2 SYDVKM. The CDR3 DNA follows: TGTGCCAGCAGTCAGTCGAGCACCGGGGAGCTGTTTTTT. Encoded protein: CASSQSSTGELFF.

The V gene is TRBV7-9, the J gene TRBJ2-7; D may match TRBD1 or TRBD2 (5 bases each). With 2 bases removed from V and 10 bases from J, the gap between germline ends came to 15 bases. The germline V gene has CDR1 SEHNR and CDR2 FQNEAQ (reference sequence). The CDR3 consists of 13 residues. CDR3 coding DNA: TGTGCCAGCAGCTTACTCGTTCCCGGGGCCCAGTACTTC. Encoded protein: CASSLLVPGAQYF.

The rearrangement joins TRBV27 to TRBJ2-5; D gene ambiguous. Between the trimmed V and J ends, which lost 2 bases and 5 bases, there was a span of 15 bases. This CDR3 has 15 amino acids. Germline V gene data show CDR1 as MNHEY and CDR2 as SMNVEV (reference sequence). This CDR3 reads CASSLGAEDGETQYF. In DNA form, the CDR3 reads TGTGCCAGCAGTTTAGGCGCTGAGGATGGGGAGACCCAGTACTTC.

The chain combines TRBV18 with TRBJ2-5; D is uncertain. The CDR3 is 11 amino acids. CDR1 is KGHSH and CDR2 is LQKENI in the germline V gene. The V and J ends lost 4 bases and 0 bases respectively, with 0 bases between them. The CDR3 DNA reads TGTGCCAGCTCACACCAAGAGACCCAGTACTTC. Amino acids: CASSHQETQYF.

V usage is TRBV15 and J usage is TRBJ2-7; D call uncertain. The CDR3 is 15 amino acids. CDR1 is LNHNV and CDR2 is YYDKDF in the germline V gene (reference sequence). V was trimmed by 5 bases and J by 0 bases, leaving 14 bases between them. The CDR3 protein is CATSADLSFSYEQYF. In DNA, the CDR3 is TGTGCCACCAGCGCCGATTTGAGCTTCTCCTACGAGCAGTACTTC.

The rearrangement uses TRBV6-5 and TRBJ1-2; D gene unclear. Per the germline V gene, CDR1 is MNHEY and CDR2 is SVGAGI. The CDR3 length is 13 residues. Trimming shortened V by 8 bases and J by 2 bases, and 12 bases separated the two germline ends. This chain's CDR3 is CASGSEQNYGYTF. The CDR3 coding sequence is TGTGCCAGCGGTTCCGAACAGAACTATGGCTACACCTTC.

This clone appeared a single time. J is TRBJ1-1 and V is TRBV4-3, with D unclear. CDR1 is LGHNA, CDR2 YSLEER, per germline. The CDR3 loop spans 17 amino acids. V dropped 0 bases and J dropped 4 bases, with 18 bases sitting between them. The CDR3 nucleotides read TGCGCCAGCAGCCAAGAATTCCAGCGCCTCGGCGGCACTGAAGCTTTCTTT. Its translation: CASSQEFQRLGGTEAFF.